This T cell receptor beta chain came from a study of cytomegalovirus exposure and HLA in healthy donors. This CDR3 is 19 amino acids long. Deletions cut 0 bases from V and 2 bases from J, with 22 bases between. Germline values: CDR1 SGHRS, CDR2 YFSETQ. PCR involved 60 Vbeta and 13 Jbeta primers. The protocol was immunoSEQ multiplex PCR, while the TCRdb copy is restricted to in-frame clones and leaves out a portion. The table records some 200,000 clones, around 64% of them present only once. V and J are TRBV5-1 and TRBJ2-3; the D gene is possibly TRBD2 (6 bases). The specimen sequenced was PBMCs. This receptor was obtained from a man aged 40-49 years in good health and CMV-seropositive. The chain's CDR3 is CASSLAGDLPTPPTDTQYF. Written as DNA, the CDR3 is TGCGCCAGCAGCTTGGCGGGGGACCTTCCCACGCCCCCCACAGATACGCAGTATTTT. The variable domain in full, with the rest retrieved from reference TRBV5-1 and TRBJ2-3, is KAGVTQTPRYLIKTRGQQVTLSCSPISGHRSVSWYQQTPGQGLQFLFEYFSETQRNKGNFPGRFSGRQFSNSRSEMNVSTLELGDSALYLCASSLAGDLPTPPTDTQYFGPGTRLTVL.